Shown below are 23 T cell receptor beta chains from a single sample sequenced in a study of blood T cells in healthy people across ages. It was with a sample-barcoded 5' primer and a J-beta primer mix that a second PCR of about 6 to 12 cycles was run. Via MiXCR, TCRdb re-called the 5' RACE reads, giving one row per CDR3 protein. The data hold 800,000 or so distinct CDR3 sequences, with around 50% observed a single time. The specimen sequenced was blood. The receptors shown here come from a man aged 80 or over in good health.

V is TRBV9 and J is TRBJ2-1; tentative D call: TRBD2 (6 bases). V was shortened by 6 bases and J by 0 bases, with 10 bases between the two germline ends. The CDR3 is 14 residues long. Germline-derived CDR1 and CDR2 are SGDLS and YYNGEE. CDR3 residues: CASNREHSYNEQFF. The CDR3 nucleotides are TGTGCCAGCAACCGGGAGCACTCCTACAATGAGCAGTTCTTC.

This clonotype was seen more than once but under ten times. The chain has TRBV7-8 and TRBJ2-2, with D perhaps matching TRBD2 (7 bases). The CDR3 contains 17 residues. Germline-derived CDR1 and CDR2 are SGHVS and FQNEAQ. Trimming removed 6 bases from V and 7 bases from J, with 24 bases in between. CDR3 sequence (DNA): TGTGCCAGCAGTTTGAACAGGGAGTGGGGGGGAAACGGGGAGCTGTTTTTT. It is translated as CASSLNREWGGNGELFF.

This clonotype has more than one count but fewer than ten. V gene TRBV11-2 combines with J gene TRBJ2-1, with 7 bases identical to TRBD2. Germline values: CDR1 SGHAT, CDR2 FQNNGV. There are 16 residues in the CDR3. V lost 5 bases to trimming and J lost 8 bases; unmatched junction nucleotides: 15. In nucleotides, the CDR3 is TGTGCCAGCAGCCACTTCCGGGACTATGGTAGCGATGAGCAGTTCTTC. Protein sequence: CASSHFRDYGSDEQFF.

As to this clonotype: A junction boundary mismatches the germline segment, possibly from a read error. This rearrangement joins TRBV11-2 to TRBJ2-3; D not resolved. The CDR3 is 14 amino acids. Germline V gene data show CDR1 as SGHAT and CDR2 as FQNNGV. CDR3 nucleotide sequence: TGTGCCAGCAGCGTAGATTTGCTTCTGGATACGCAGTATTTT. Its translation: CASSVDLLLDTQYF. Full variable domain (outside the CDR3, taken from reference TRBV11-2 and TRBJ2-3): EAGVAQSPRYKIIEKRQSVAFWCNPISGHATLYWYQQILGQGPKLLIQFQNNGVVDDSQLPKDRFSAERLKGVDSTLKIQPAKLEDSAVYLCASSVDLLLDTQYFGPGTRLTVL.

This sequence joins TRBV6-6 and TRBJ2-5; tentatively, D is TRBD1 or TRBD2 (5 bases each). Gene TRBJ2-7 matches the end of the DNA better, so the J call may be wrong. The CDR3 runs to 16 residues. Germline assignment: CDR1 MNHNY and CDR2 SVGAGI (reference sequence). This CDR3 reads CASSTPPGRMSYEQYF. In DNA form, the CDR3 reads TGTGCCAGCAGTACCCCGCCGGGACGGATGTCCTACGAGCAGTACTTC.

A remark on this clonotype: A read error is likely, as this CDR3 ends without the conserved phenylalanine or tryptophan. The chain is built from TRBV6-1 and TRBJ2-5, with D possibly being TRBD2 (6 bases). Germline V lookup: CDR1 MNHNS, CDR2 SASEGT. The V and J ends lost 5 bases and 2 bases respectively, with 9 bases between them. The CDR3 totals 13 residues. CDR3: CASSNREQETQYV. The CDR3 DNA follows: TGTGCCAGCAGTAACCGGGAGCAAGAGACCCAGTACGTC.

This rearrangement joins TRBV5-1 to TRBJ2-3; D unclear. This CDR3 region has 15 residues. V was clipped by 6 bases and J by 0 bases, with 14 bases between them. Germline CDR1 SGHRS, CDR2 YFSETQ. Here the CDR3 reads CASILTDPSTDTQYF. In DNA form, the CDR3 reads TGCGCCAGCATTCTGACTGATCCTAGCACAGATACGCAGTATTTT. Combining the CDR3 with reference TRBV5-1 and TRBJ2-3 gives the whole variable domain KAGVTQTPRYLIKTRGQQVTLSCSPISGHRSVSWYQQTPGQGLQFLFEYFSETQRNKGNFPGRFSGRQFSNSRSEMNVSTLELGDSALYLCASILTDPSTDTQYFGPGTRLTVL.

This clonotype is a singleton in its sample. The CDR3 sequence is CASSLYGRGESYNEQFF. The CDR3, as DNA: TGTGCCAGCAGCCTTTACGGACGTGGCGAGTCCTACAATGAGCAGTTCTTC. The genes are TRBV7-9 and TRBJ2-1; D is unresolved. This CDR3 spans 17 amino acids. Germline V gene data show CDR1 as SEHNR and CDR2 as FQNEAQ (reference sequence). Trimming removed 5 bases at V and 1 base at J, with 18 bases between. Full variable domain (missing parts from reference TRBV7-9 and TRBJ2-1): DTGVSQNPRHKITKRGQNVTFRCDPISEHNRLYWYRQTLGQGPEFLTYFQNEAQLEKSRLLSDRFSAERPKGSFSTLEIQRTEQGDSAMYLCASSLYGRGESYNEQFFGPGTRLTVL.

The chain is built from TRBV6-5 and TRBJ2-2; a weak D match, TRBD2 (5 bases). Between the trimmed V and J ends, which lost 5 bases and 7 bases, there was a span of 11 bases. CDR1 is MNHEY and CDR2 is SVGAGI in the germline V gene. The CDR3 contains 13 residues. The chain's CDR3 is CASSSPGIGELFF. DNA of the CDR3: TGTGCCAGCAGTAGCCCGGGAATCGGGGAGCTGTTTTTT.

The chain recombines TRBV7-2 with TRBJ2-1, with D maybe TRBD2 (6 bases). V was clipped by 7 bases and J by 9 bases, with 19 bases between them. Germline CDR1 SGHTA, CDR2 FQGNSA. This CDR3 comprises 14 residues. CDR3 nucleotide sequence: TGTGCCAGCAATTCCCTAGGAGGGGCTGGTGAGCAGTTCTTC. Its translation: CASNSLGGAGEQFF.

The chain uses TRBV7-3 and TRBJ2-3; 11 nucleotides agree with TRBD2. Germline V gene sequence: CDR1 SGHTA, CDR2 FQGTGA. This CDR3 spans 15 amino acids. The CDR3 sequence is CAAAMTSGITDTQYF. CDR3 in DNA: TGTGCAGCAGCGATGACTAGCGGGATAACAGATACGCAGTATTTT.

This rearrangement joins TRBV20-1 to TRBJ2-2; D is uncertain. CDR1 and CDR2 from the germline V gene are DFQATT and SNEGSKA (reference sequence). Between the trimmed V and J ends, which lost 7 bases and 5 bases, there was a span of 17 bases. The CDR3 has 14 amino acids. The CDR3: CSVTPGMGTGELFF. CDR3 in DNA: TGCAGTGTCACCCCAGGAATGGGGACCGGGGAGCTGTTTTTT.

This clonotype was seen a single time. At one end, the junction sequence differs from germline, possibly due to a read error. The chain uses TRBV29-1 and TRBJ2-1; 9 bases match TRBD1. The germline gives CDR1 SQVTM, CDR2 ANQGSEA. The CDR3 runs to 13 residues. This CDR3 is CCVAGTGNPEQFF. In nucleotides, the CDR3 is TGTTGCGTTGCGGGGACAGGGAACCCTGAGCAGTTCTTC.

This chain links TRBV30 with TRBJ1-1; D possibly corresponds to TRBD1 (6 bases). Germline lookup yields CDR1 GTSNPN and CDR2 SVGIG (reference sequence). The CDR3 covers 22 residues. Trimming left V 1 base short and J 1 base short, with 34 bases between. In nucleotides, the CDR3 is TGTGCCTGGAGTGCCGTGTCCCTAGTTGGGGGGACGCAAGGGGGAAAGAACACTGAAGCTTTCTTT. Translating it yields CAWSAVSLVGGTQGGKNTEAFF.

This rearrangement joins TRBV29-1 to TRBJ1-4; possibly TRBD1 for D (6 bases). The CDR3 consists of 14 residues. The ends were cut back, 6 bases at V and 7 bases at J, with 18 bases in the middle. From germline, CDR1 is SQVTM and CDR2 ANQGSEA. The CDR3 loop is CSVGRGGGGEKLFF. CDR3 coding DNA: TGCAGCGTGGGTAGAGGAGGGGGAGGTGAAAAACTGTTTTTT.

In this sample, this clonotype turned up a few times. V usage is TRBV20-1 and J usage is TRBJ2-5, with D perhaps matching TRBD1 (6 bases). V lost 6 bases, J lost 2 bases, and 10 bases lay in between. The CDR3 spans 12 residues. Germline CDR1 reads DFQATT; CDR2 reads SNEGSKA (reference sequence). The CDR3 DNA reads TGCAGTGCGTCCGGGACACAAGAGACCCAGTACTTC. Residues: CSASGTQETQYF.

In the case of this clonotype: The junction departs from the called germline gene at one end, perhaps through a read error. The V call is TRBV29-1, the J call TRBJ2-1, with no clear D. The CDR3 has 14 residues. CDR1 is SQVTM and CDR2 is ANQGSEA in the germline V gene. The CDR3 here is CGVESRIGYNEQFF. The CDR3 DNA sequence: TGCGGCGTTGAGAGTAGGATAGGCTACAATGAGCAGTTCTTC.

CDR3 amino acids: CAWGWDGGSYEQYF. As DNA, the CDR3 is TGTGCCTGGGGCTGGGACGGGGGATCCTACGAGCAGTACTTC. The chain is built from TRBV30 and TRBJ2-7; perhaps TRBD2 as D (6 bases). The germline CDR1 and CDR2 sequences are GTSNPN and SVGIG (reference sequence). V was trimmed by 5 bases and J by 1 base, leaving 15 bases between them. The CDR3 is 14 amino acids.

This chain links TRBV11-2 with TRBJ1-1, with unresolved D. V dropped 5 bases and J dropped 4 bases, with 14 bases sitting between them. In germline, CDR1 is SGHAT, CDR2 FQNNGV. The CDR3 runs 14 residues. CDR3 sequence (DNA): TGTGCCAGCAGCCCCTCTTCTTGGAGCACTGAAGCTTTCTTT. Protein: CASSPSSWSTEAFF.

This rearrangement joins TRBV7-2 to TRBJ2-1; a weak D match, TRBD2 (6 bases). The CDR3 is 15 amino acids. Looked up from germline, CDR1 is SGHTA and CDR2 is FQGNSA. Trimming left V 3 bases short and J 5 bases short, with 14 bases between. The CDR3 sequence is CASSFPTAGHNEQFF. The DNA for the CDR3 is TGTGCCAGCAGCTTCCCTACAGCGGGTCACAATGAGCAGTTCTTC. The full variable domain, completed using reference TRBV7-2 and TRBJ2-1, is GAGVSQSPSNKVTEKGKDVELRCDPISGHTALYWYRQSLGQGLEFLIYFQGNSAPDKSGLPSDRFSAERTGGSVSTLTIQRTQQEDSAVYLCASSFPTAGHNEQFFGPGTRLTVL.

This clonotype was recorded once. The CDR3: CASSVQGSSTGELFF. Here the CDR3 DNA reads TGTGCCAGCAGTGTCCAGGGTTCCAGCACCGGGGAGCTGTTTTTT. The V gene is TRBV2, the J gene TRBJ2-2; D possibly corresponds to TRBD1 (5 bases). The CDR3 consists of 15 residues. Trimming cost V 4 bases and J 4 bases, with 13 bases left between them. The V gene's germline CDR1 is SNHLY and CDR2 FYNNEI.

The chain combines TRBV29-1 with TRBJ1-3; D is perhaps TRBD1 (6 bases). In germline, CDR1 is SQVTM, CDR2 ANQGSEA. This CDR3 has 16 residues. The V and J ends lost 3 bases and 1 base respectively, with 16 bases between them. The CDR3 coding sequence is TGCAGCGTTGACAGTGGCAGGGGTTTGTCTGGAAACACCATATATTTT. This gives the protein CSVDSGRGLSGNTIYF.

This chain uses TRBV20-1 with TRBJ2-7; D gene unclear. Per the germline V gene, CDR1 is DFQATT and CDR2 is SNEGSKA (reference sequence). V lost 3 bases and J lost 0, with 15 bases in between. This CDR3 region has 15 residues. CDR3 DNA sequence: TGCAGTGCTAGTTGGGTGAGTCCCAACTCCTACGAGCAGTACTTC. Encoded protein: CSASWVSPNSYEQYF.